Listed here are 24 T cell receptor beta chains from one sample, sequenced in a study of cytomegalovirus exposure and HLA in healthy donors. The PCR had 60 Vbeta and 13 Jbeta primers. Profiling relied on immunoSEQ multiplex PCR, and the TCRdb table lists in-frame clones only, not all of them. The table lists roughly 180,000 clones, roughly 80% of them singletons. Sequencing input: PBMCs. The source is a man aged 25 to 40 in good health and CMV-seropositive.

The chain couples TRBV18 to TRBJ2-7; 7 positions agree with TRBD1. With V trimmed by 3 bases and J by 0 bases, 5 bases remained unmatched. Germline V gene lookup returns CDR1 KGHSH and CDR2 LQKENI. The CDR3 length is 15 residues. CDR3 residues: CASSPPTGLSYEQYF. In DNA form, the CDR3 reads TGTGCCAGCTCACCGCCGACAGGGCTCTCCTACGAGCAGTACTTC.

V usage is TRBV2 and J usage is TRBJ1-3; D perhaps matches TRBD1 (5 bases). The CDR3 is 15 amino acids. Trimming removed 6 bases at V and 0 bases at J, with 12 bases between. The germline CDR1 and CDR2 sequences are SNHLY and FYNNEI. The chain's CDR3 is CASRETVSSGNTIYF. Here the CDR3 DNA reads TGTGCCAGCAGGGAGACAGTTTCCTCTGGAAACACCATATATTTT.

The rearrangement joins TRBV11-2 to TRBJ2-5; TRBD1 might be the D (9 bases). The assigned J gene may be wrong: the sequence end matches TRBJ2-7 better. The CDR3 is made up of 17 amino acids. The germline CDR1 and CDR2 sequences are SGHAT and FQNNGV. The CDR3 region is CASSPGGGTGNSYEQYF. As DNA, the CDR3 is TGTGCCAGCAGCCCGGGCGGGGGGACAGGGAACTCCTACGAGCAGTACTTC.

This clone has just one count. The rearrangement uses TRBV7-8 and TRBJ1-2, with D tentatively TRBD1 (5 bases). CDR3 length equals 17 residues. V was cut by 5 bases and J by 2 bases, with 21 bases left in between. CDR1 is SGHVS and CDR2 is FQNEAQ in the germline V gene. The CDR3 nucleotides read TGTGCCAGCAGCGGGAGGGGTAGGGGACGGGCGAACTATGGCTACACCTTC. As protein: CASSGRGRGRANYGYTF.

J is TRBJ2-1 and V is TRBV7-2; the match to TRBD1 covers 9 bases. CDR1 is SGHTA and CDR2 is FQGNSA in the germline V gene. The CDR3 loop spans 16 amino acids. The ends lost 6 bases at V and 5 bases at J; junction bases unmatched: 11. Here the CDR3 reads CASRDAHRDRDNEQFF. The CDR3 nucleotides read TGTGCCAGCAGGGATGCCCACCGGGACAGGGACAATGAGCAGTTCTTC.

The V and J genes are TRBV10-3 and TRBJ2-2; 7 bases are a match to TRBD2. CDR1 ENHRY and CDR2 SYGVKD come from the germline V gene. Germline trimming cut 3 bases from V and 9 bases from J; bases unmatched to any gene: 10. CDR3 length: 15 residues. This chain's CDR3 is CAISDGSASGWELFF. As DNA, the CDR3 is TGTGCCATCAGTGACGGGTCGGCTAGCGGTTGGGAGCTGTTTTTT.

The chain uses TRBV19 and TRBJ1-5; a possible D gene is TRBD1 (6 bases). Trimming removed 8 bases from V and 5 bases from J, with 16 bases in between. This CDR3 has 14 amino acids. Germline V CDR1 and CDR2: LNHDA, SQIVND (reference sequence). The CDR3 is CASALDSGYQPQHF. The CDR3 nucleotides read TGTGCCAGTGCCTTGGACAGCGGTTATCAGCCCCAGCATTTT.

The chain links TRBV11-2 to TRBJ2-1; tentative D call: TRBD2 (5 bases). V was cut by 1 base and J by 7 bases, with 14 bases left in between. CDR3 length: 15 residues. Germline V gene lookup returns CDR1 SGHAT and CDR2 FQNNGV. The CDR3 DNA follows: TGTGCCAGCAGCTTAGGGTCTAGCTGGGAGAATGAGCAGTTCTTC. It codes for CASSLGSSWENEQFF.

Turning to this clone: The junction does not match germline at one end; this may be a read error. The chain has TRBV7-9 and TRBJ1-1, with D possibly TRBD1 on 6 matching bases. The CDR3 covers 17 residues. The germline CDR1 and CDR2 sequences are SEHNR and FQNEAQ (reference sequence). The chain's CDR3 is CSSSLPRGGFFSGEAFF. The CDR3, as DNA: TGTTCCAGCAGCTTACCCCGGGGGGGCTTCTTTAGTGGTGAAGCTTTCTTT.

This chain links TRBV6-5 with TRBJ1-1, with 10 positions matching TRBD1. Trimming took 2 bases from V and 6 from J; bases not matched to a gene: 9. Germline V gives CDR1 MNHEY, CDR2 SVGAGI. CDR3 length equals 16 residues. The CDR3 nucleotides are TGTGCCAGCAGTTACGGGACAGGGGATCGGTTATCTGAAGCTTTCTTT. Encoded protein: CASSYGTGDRLSEAFF.

The chain couples TRBV19 to TRBJ1-2; 7 positions match TRBD1. V lost 4 bases and J lost 8; bases outside the gene matches: 10. The germline CDR1 and CDR2 sequences are LNHDA and SQIVND (reference sequence). The CDR3 loop spans 14 amino acids. CDR3 in amino acids: CASSTPTGVEGYTF. The CDR3 DNA reads TGTGCCAGTAGTACCCCCACAGGGGTGGAAGGCTACACCTTC.

The V gene is TRBV9, the J gene TRBJ1-3, with 10 bases that match TRBD1. V dropped 2 bases and J dropped 7; count of bases not matched to a gene: 6. This CDR3 spans 15 amino acids. Looked up from germline, CDR1 is SGDLS and CDR2 is YYNGEE. CDR3 residues: CASSVRDRGGNTIYF. CDR3 nucleotides: TGTGCCAGCAGCGTCCGGGACAGGGGAGGGAACACCATATATTTT. Full variable domain (missing parts from reference TRBV9 and TRBJ1-3): DSGVTQTPKHLITATGQRVTLRCSPRSGDLSVYWYQQSLDQGLQFLIQYYNGEERAKGNILERFSAQQFPDLHSELNLSSLELGDSALYFCASSVRDRGGNTIYFGEGSWLTVV.

The chain recombines TRBV11-2 with TRBJ1-2, with D possibly TRBD1 on 6 matching bases. Germline-derived CDR1 and CDR2 are SGHAT and FQNNGV. The germline V and J ends were trimmed by 4 bases and 6 bases, with 21 bases remaining between them. The CDR3 is 16 amino acids. In nucleotides, the CDR3 is TGTGCCAGCAGCTGGGTTCGCGGCAGGGGACGCGATGGCTACACCTTC. Its translation: CASSWVRGRGRDGYTF. Complete variable domain (other parts from reference TRBV11-2 and TRBJ1-2): EAGVAQSPRYKIIEKRQSVAFWCNPISGHATLYWYQQILGQGPKLLIQFQNNGVVDDSQLPKDRFSAERLKGVDSTLKIQPAKLEDSAVYLCASSWVRGRGRDGYTFGSGTRLTVV.

This chain uses TRBV27 with TRBJ2-3, with D tentatively TRBD2 (5 bases). This CDR3 has 14 amino acids. Trimming cost V 6 bases and J 5 bases, with 15 bases left between them. Germline CDR1 and CDR2: MNHEY and SMNVEV (reference sequence). The CDR3 region has the DNA TGTGCCAGCAGGTCCGGGCCCGGACTAGATACGCAGTATTTT. Protein sequence: CASRSGPGLDTQYF.

Comment on this clone: The junction departs from germline at one end; a sequencing error may be responsible. The chain links TRBV7-9 to TRBJ1-4; D is uncertain. Germline V gene lookup returns CDR1 SEHNR and CDR2 FQNEAQ (reference sequence). The CDR3 consists of 12 residues. CDR3 protein: CSSSFRREKLFF. The CDR3 nucleotides are TGTTCCAGCAGCTTCCGCCGGGAAAAACTGTTTTTT. The whole variable domain, remainder taken from reference TRBV7-9 and TRBJ1-4, is DTGVSQNPRHKITKRGQNVTFRCDPISEHNRLYWYRQTLGQGPEFLTYFQNEAQLEKSRLLSDRFSAERPKGSFSTLEIQRTEQGDSAMYLCSSSFRREKLFFGSGTQLSVL.

This chain uses TRBV9 with TRBJ1-1; D may be TRBD1 (5 bases). Trimming took off 4 bases at V and 1 base at J, with 5 bases between the two ends. The CDR3 is 12 residues long. Germline CDR1 reads SGDLS; CDR2 reads YYNGEE. The CDR3 sequence is CASSQGNTEAFF. In nucleotides, the CDR3 is TGTGCCAGCAGCCAGGGGAACACTGAAGCTTTCTTT.

The chain employs TRBV11-3 and TRBJ1-3; perhaps TRBD1 as D (6 bases). The CDR3 sequence is 14 residues long. The germline CDR1 and CDR2 sequences are SGHNT and YENEEA. The V end lost 2 bases, the J end lost 2 bases, and 7 bases lay between the germline ends. The CDR3 here is CASSLTGTGNTIYF. The CDR3 DNA reads as TGTGCCAGCAGCTTAACAGGGACTGGAAACACCATATATTTT.

This chain joins TRBV7-7 and TRBJ1-1; TRBD1 might be the D (6 bases). Germline loops: CDR1 SSHAT, CDR2 FNYEAQ (reference sequence). V gave up 4 bases and J gave up 0 bases, with 12 bases separating them. This CDR3 spans 15 amino acids. Written as DNA, the CDR3 is TGTGCCAGCAGCTCTCGGACAGTTTTGAACACTGAAGCTTTCTTT. Protein: CASSSRTVLNTEAFF.

The V and J genes are TRBV2 and TRBJ2-2; D is possibly TRBD1 (5 bases). This CDR3 contains 13 residues. Between the trimmed V and J ends, which lost 4 bases and 4 bases, there was a span of 7 bases. CDR1 is SNHLY, CDR2 FYNNEI, per germline. CDR3 sequence (DNA): TGTGCCAGCAGTGGGCAGGGCACCGGGGAGCTGTTTTTT. Translating gives CASSGQGTGELFF.

J is TRBJ2-1 and V is TRBV7-2; D is unresolved. V gave up 5 bases and J gave up 0 bases, with 20 bases separating them. The CDR3 runs 18 residues. Germline V lookup: CDR1 SGHTA, CDR2 FQGNSA. The CDR3 DNA reads as TGTGCCAGCAGCCGAGATAGGAACTATCCACCCTCCTACAATGAGCAGTTCTTC. It translates to CASSRDRNYPPSYNEQFF.

The V and J genes are TRBV30 and TRBJ1-1, with 8 bases aligning to TRBD1. J lost 6 bases, V lost 7 bases, and 7 bases had no gene match. Germline-derived CDR1 and CDR2 are GTSNPN and SVGIG (reference sequence). There are 12 residues in the CDR3. The CDR3 sequence is CAFEAGGPEAFF. CDR3 DNA sequence: TGTGCCTTCGAAGCAGGGGGCCCTGAAGCTTTCTTT.

V usage is TRBV11-2 and J usage is TRBJ2-7; no clear D gene. Trimming stripped 4 bases from V and 3 bases from J, with 7 bases between. Germline CDR1 reads SGHAT; CDR2 reads FQNNGV. The CDR3 sequence is 12 residues long. The CDR3 region has the DNA TGTGCCAGCAGCTCCTTTTACTACGAGCAGTACTTC. Translated: CASSSFYYEQYF.

V and J are TRBV5-1 and TRBJ2-7, with 9 bases fitting TRBD1. The V gene's germline CDR1 is SGHRS and CDR2 YFSETQ. CDR3 length equals 14 residues. V shed 4 bases, J shed 3 bases, and the junction held 5 bases outside the gene matches. DNA for the CDR3: TGCGCCAGCAGCAGTTCGGGACAGGGCTACGAGCAGTACTTC. Translating it yields CASSSSGQGYEQYF.

This clone has a single count. This chain uses TRBV7-2 with TRBJ1-1, with D possibly TRBD1 on 5 matching bases. The CDR3 contains 13 residues. V dropped 5 bases and J dropped 4 bases, with 11 bases sitting between them. Germline-derived CDR1 and CDR2 are SGHTA and FQGNSA. CDR3 nucleotides: TGTGCCAGCAGCGGGGCTGGTGGCACTGAAGCTTTCTTT. Protein sequence: CASSGAGGTEAFF. The full variable domain, rest sourced from reference TRBV7-2 and TRBJ1-1, is GAGVSQSPSNKVTEKGKDVELRCDPISGHTALYWYRQSLGQGLEFLIYFQGNSAPDKSGLPSDRFSAERTGGSVSTLTIQRTQQEDSAVYLCASSGAGGTEAFFGQGTRLTVV.